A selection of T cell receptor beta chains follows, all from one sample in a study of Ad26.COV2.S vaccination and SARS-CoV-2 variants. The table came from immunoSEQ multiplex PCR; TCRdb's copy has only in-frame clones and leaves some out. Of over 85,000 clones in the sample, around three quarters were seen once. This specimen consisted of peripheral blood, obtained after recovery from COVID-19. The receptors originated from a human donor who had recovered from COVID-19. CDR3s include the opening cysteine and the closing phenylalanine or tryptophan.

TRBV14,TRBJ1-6,CASSQWTVSPLHF
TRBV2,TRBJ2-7,CASTYTGRYEQYF
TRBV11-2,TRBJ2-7,CASSLDRRYYEQYF
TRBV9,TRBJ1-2,CASSVTVGTDYGYTF
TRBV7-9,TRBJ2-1,CASRYGGLYNEQFF
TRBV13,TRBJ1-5,CASSFFGDAQPQHF
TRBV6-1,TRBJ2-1,CASTSAGGDNEQFF
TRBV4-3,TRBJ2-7,CASSQGSLGTAHYEQYF
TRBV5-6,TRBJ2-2,CASTLKPNTGELFF
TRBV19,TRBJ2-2,CASSIRTQNTGELFF
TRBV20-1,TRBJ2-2,CSAGFAGELFF
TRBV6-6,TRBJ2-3,CASRRSGGATDTQYF
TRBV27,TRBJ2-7,CASSLDNSAVIREQYF
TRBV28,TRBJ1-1,CASMRRATEAFF
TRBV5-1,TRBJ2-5,CASSRERGPQETQYF
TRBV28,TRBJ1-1,CASTGGRAFF
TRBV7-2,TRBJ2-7,CASSFRTGGTYEQYF
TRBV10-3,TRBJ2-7,CAISEGQQVYEQYF
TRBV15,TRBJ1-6,CATSKADRDSPLHF
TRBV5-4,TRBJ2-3,CASSQDRATDTQYF
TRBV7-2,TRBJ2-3,CASRAPSEGTDTQYF
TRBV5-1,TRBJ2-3,CASSLAGQGTDTQYF
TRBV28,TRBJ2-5,CASSPPGRAETQYF
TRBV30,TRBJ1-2,CAWSLTREYGYTF
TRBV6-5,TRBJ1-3,CASSLTGQYRNTIYF
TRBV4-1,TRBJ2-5,CASSLTGQGIGETQYF
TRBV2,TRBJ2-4,CASTGGLNIQYF
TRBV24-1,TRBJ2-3,CATRGRTGTSTDTQYF
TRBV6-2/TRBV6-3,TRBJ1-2,CASSYSRGNYGYTF
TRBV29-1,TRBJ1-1,CSVHQGLEAFF
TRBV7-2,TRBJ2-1,CASSLNPGVSSYNEQFF
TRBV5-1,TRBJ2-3,CASSPGLTSGATDTQYF
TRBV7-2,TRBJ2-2,CASDRGIGGAGELFF
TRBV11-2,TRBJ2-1,CASSRLALSSYNEQFF
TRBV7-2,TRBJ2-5,CASSFAGSETQYF
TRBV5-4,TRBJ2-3,CASSSHGLRTSRIRTDTQYF
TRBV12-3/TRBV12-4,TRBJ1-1,CASGANTEAFF
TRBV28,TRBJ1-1,CASSFRQGNTEAFF
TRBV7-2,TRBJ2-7,CASSLSGRAPRSYEQYF
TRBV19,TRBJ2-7,CASSMGSRTLSYEQYF
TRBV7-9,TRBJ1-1,CASSWTELNTEAFF
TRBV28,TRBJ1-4,CASSRVREKLFF
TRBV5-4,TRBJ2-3,CASSSGTDTQYF
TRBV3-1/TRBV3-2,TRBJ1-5,CASSQGFGQLDQPQHF
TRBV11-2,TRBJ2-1,CASSLVQRGRWEPPNEQFF
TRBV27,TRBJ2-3,CASNTARGVRDTQYF
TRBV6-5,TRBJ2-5,CASSSLAGGDETQYF
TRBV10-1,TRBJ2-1,CASSDGEVYNEQFF
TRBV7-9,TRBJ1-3,CAFPDPPSGNTIYF
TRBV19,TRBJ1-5,CASGLRVNQPQHF
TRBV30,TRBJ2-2,CAGLEGVNTGELFF
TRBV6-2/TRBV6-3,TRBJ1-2,CASSYGGLYGYTF
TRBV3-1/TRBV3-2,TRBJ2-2,CASSRNRGTTGELFF